This entry concerns a single TCR beta chain. These data originate in a study of blood T cells in healthy people across ages. Study-wide background: Capturing about one barcoded beta molecule per two T cells was achieved by template switching.

V lost 5 bases and J 4 bases, leaving 29 bases between the germline ends. In germline, CDR1 is SGHVS, CDR2 FQNEAQ. The CDR3 length is 20 residues. For the second PCR, which ran for roughly 7 to 11 cycles, a sample-barcoded 5' primer and a J-beta primer mix were used. Carrying 12 random nucleotides, a template-switch adaptor labeled each individual cDNA molecule. TCRdb reprocessed the 5' RACE reads via MiXCR and lists one record per CDR3 protein. The sample shows about 1 million distinct CDR3 sequences, 45% of them seen only once. Staff drew around 10 milliliters of peripheral blood from each donor. The rearrangement joins TRBV7-8 to TRBJ1-4; D not certain. The sample taken for sequencing was blood. The sequence derives from a woman aged 55-75 years in good health. The CDR3, as DNA: TGTGCCAGCAGCCCACTTCCTAGACATTTCGACGACACCTATAATGAAAAACTGTTTTTT. Its translation is CASSPLPRHFDDTYNEKLFF.